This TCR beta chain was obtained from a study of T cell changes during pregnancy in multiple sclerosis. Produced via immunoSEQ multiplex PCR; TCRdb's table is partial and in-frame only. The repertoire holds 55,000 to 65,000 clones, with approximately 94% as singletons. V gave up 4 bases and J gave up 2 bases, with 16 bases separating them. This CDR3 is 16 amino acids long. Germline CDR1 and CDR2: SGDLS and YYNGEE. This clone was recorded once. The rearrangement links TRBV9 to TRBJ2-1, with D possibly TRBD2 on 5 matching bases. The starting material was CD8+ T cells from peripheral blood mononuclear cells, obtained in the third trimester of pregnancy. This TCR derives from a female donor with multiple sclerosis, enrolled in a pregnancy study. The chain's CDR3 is CASSFGEGFTYNEQFF. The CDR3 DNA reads TGTGCCAGCAGCTTCGGAGAGGGCTTCACCTACAATGAGCAGTTCTTC.